The clone carrying this TCR beta chain was observed at least ten times. Its antigen is not known. The record originates from a study of molecular identifiers for immune sequencing clone quantification. Study-level findings and limits: For highly expanded clones, sizes could be underestimated when identical TCR molecules share a barcode.

Sorted naive CD8 T cells were those defined as CD8+CD4-CCR7+CD45RA+. TCRdb used MiXCR to reprocess the PCR reads, holding one entry per CDR3 protein. The profile shows about 63,000 distinct CDR3 sequences, under 20% of them singletons. The length of the CDR3 is 13 residues. Deletions cut 0 bases from V and 9 bases from J, with 12 bases between. In germline, CDR1 is GTSNPN, CDR2 SVGIG (reference sequence). This TCR was recovered from a human donor in good health. Some libraries in this study had Jurkat cell RNA spiked in. The sequencing input was naive CD8+ T cells from blood, with Jurkat cell RNA spiked in. Documented subset: FACS-sorted CD8+CD4-CCR7+CD45RA+ naive T cells. This chain connects TRBV30 to TRBJ2-1, with D uncertain. In nucleotides, the CDR3 is TGTGCCTGGAGTGTAGGTATCGCATCTGAGCAGTTCTTC. The encoded protein is CAWSVGIASEQFF.